This T cell receptor (beta chain) was retrieved from a study of blood T cell repertoires in COVID-19. In the original processing: Researchers report that nucleated cell counts were estimated from reference gene primer amplification. Sequencing used immunoSEQ multiplex PCR; TCRdb keeps in-frame clones, though not all of them. That table furnishes V, J and clone size, whereas the DNA furnished D and trimming. Seen here are 210,000 or so clones, roughly 78% observed once, and the top ten hold roughly 2.8%. The CDR3 has 15 amino acids. V shed 3 bases, J shed 7 bases, and the junction held 9 bases outside the gene matches. Germline V lookup: CDR1 SGHTA, CDR2 FQGNSA.

The sequenced sample was peripheral blood. This receptor was obtained from a woman over 75 with active or convalescent COVID-19. This chain links TRBV7-2 with TRBJ2-7; 10 bases are shared with TRBD1. In DNA, the CDR3 is TGTGCCAGCAGCTTCTCAAGACAGGGGGCCAAAGAGCAGTACTTC. Encoded protein: CASSFSRQGAKEQYF.